The TCR beta chain under discussion was sequenced for a study of blood T cell repertoires in COVID-19. The overall study: COVID-19 samples from acute and convalescent phases originated in the United States, Italy and Spain.

Cohorts were based on clinical histories the participants reported. For recovered donors of Cohort 3, there were two negative PCRs, clearance, or symptom resolution. This table comes from immunoSEQ multiplex PCR, and its TCRdb copy is limited to in-frame clones, with some not included. Here the sample spans approximately 400,000 clones, 88% being singletons. The V and J ends lost 4 bases and 3 bases respectively, with 14 bases between them. Germline lookup yields CDR1 SEHNR and CDR2 FQNEAQ (reference sequence). This CDR3 contains 15 residues. The sequence came from a woman in her late teens or twenties who had recovered from COVID-19. Sample: PBMCs or T cells enriched from blood (not recorded which). The rearrangement joins TRBV7-9 to TRBJ2-3; D possibly corresponds to TRBD1 (5 bases). CDR3 loop: CASSWAAGRTDTQYF. The DNA for the CDR3 is TGTGCCAGCAGCTGGGCGGCAGGGCGAACAGATACGCAGTATTTT.